In its sample, the clone carrying this T cell receptor (beta chain) was seen many times. These data belong to a study of human T cells and chemical hapten exposure. For the study at large: Patients, largely female, had alopecia areata, totalis or universalis.

This CDR3 has 15 residues. Germline CDR1 is KGHSH and CDR2 is LQKENI. The V segment lost 9 bases and the J segment 1 base; nucleotides outside the gene matches: 8. Unique molecular identifiers were attached to individual cDNA molecules within the library. TCRdb re-called the RACE reads with MiXCR, one entry per CDR3 protein. The sample shows 350,000 to 400,000 distinct CDR3 sequences, approximately 5% of them seen only once. Described time point: pre-sensitization, week 0. This sample's treatment: therapeutic diphenylcyclopropenone sensitization with weekly scalp DPC. The chain employs TRBV18 and TRBJ2-1, with 8 bases identical to TRBD1. Here the sequenced sample was whole blood, taken in connection with sensitization to the hapten diphenylcyclopropenone (DPC). This clonotype was obtained from a woman aged 50 to 60 with alopecia areata. Some clones in this sample may be carry-over from other donors' samples. DNA for the CDR3: TGTGCCAGTTCCCGACAGGGGAGGTCCTACAATGAGCAGTTCTTC. Amino acids: CASSRQGRSYNEQFF.